This T cell receptor beta chain was retrieved from a study of regulatory T cells in long-lasting Graves disease. This clonotype has a count of ten or more. V trimming: 4 bases; J trimming: 0 bases; junction bases outside the gene matches: 10. The germline gives CDR1 MNHEY, CDR2 SMNVEV (reference sequence). The CDR3 has 18 amino acids. Time point meaning: persistent/refractory GD, antithyroid drugs over 5 years with positive TRAb. RNA from PBMCs was the source of the TCR library. Arm-PCR of CDR3 regions and iRepertoire HTBI primers were the basis on which TCR beta libraries were built. TCRdb recomputed calls from the multiplex PCR reads with MiXCR, one row per CDR3 protein. The sample has 300,000 or so distinct CDR3 sequences; around a fifth are singletons.

Sequenced material: peripheral blood mononuclear cells (PBMCs), taken when the disease was refractory, from a patient treated with antithyroid drugs. This sequence originates from a female donor with Graves disease. V is TRBV27 and J is TRBJ1-1, with TRBD1 matching 11 bases. CDR3 protein: CASSSAVGQGVMNTEAFF. CDR3 in DNA: TGTGCCAGCAGTTCCGCCGTGGGACAGGGGGTGATGAACACTGAAGCTTTCTTT.